A few counts support the clone carrying this T cell receptor beta chain. Germline V gene sequence: CDR1 SGHRS, CDR2 YFSETQ. CDR3 length equals 13 residues. Germline trimming cut 7 bases from V and 3 bases from J; bases unmatched to any gene: 5. The sample comes from a study of blood T cell repertoires in COVID-19. Methods used by the authors: Using reference gene primer amplification, nucleated cell counts were estimated. The repertoire was sequenced with immunoSEQ multiplex PCR; TCRdb's copy has only in-frame clones and lacks some. D and trimming were read from the DNA, whereas the V and J calls and clone size are those reported in that table. The sample lists roughly 230,000 clones, over 70% occurring once.

The receptor was isolated from a man aged 35-49 years with active or convalescent COVID-19. The chain couples TRBV5-1 to TRBJ2-7; TRBD1 matches at 9 bases. Sequenced: peripheral blood. This CDR3 is CASDPGQGYEQYF. The CDR3 nucleotides read TGCGCCAGCGATCCGGGACAGGGCTACGAGCAGTACTTC.